The next 5 T cell receptor beta chains were all read from a single sample in a study of blood T cell repertoires in COVID-19. Libraries were prepared by immunoSEQ multiplex PCR; TCRdb keeps only in-frame clonotypes and omits some of them. The sample consists of over 70,000 clones, roughly 92% of them appearing once. The sample was peripheral blood. Receptor source: a man between 50 and 59 years old with COVID-19, enrolled during active disease.

The chain links TRBV6-6 to TRBJ2-3; possible D gene TRBD2, 6 bases. Germline loops: CDR1 MNHNY, CDR2 SVGAGI (reference sequence). Trimming removed 6 bases from V and 0 bases from J, with 7 bases in between. This CDR3 is 13 amino acids long. The CDR3 DNA reads TGTGCCAGCAGACGGGAGAGCACAGATACGCAGTATTTT. As protein: CASRRESTDTQYF.

The J gene is TRBJ2-5, the V gene TRBV30; D is possibly TRBD2 (5 bases). This CDR3 contains 14 residues. Germline CDR1 is GTSNPN and CDR2 is SVGIG (reference sequence). Trimming shortened V by 0 bases and J by 5 bases, and 13 bases separated the two germline ends. This CDR3 is CAWSVAGGRETQYF. The CDR3 DNA reads TGTGCCTGGAGTGTAGCCGGCGGGCGGGAGACCCAGTACTTC. The variable domain in full, completed from reference TRBV30 and TRBJ2-5, reads SQTIHQWPATLVQPVGSPLSLECTVEGTSNPNLYWYRQAAGRGLQLLFYSVGIGQISSEVPQNLSASRPQDRQFILSSKKLLLSDSGFYLCAWSVAGGRETQYFGPGTRLLVL.

The chain recombines TRBV18 with TRBJ2-7; D gene ambiguous. Germline V lookup: CDR1 KGHSH, CDR2 LQKENI. Trimming stripped 3 bases from V and 0 bases from J, with 6 bases between. This CDR3 contains 13 residues. CDR3 sequence: CASSPGASYEQYV. For the CDR3, the DNA is TGTGCCAGCTCACCGGGCGCCTCCTACGAGCAGTACGTC.

The J gene is TRBJ2-3, the V gene TRBV7-2; 7 bases line up with TRBD2. J gave up 1 base and V 5 bases, and 12 bases lay outside the gene matches. Germline CDR1 SGHTA, CDR2 FQGNSA. The CDR3 spans 17 residues. This chain's CDR3 is CASSDLGGGWGTDTQYF. CDR3 DNA: TGTGCCAGCAGCGACCTTGGGGGAGGGTGGGGCACAGATACGCAGTATTTT.

The rearrangement uses TRBV5-4 and TRBJ2-5, with no clear D. This CDR3 region has 13 residues. The V and J ends lost 3 bases and 3 bases respectively, with 9 bases between them. Per the germline V gene, CDR1 is SGHNT and CDR2 is YYREEE (reference sequence). CDR3 nucleotides: TGTGCCAGCAGCTCTCGCGTTGAAGAGACCCAGTACTTC. As protein: CASSSRVEETQYF.